The text below deals with one T cell receptor beta chain. Germline trimming cut 3 bases from V and 1 base from J; bases unmatched to any gene: 4. CDR3 length equals 15 residues. In germline, CDR1 is SGHDT, CDR2 YYEEEE. This entry is derived from a study of blood T cell repertoires in COVID-19. Background on the study: The cDNA or gDNA used as material had been derived from T cells, B-cell-depleted T cells, or PBMCs.

The data were produced by immunoSEQ multiplex PCR, yet TCRdb's version contains in-frame clones alone and is incomplete. The sample holds around 14,000 clones, about 87% seen once. V gene TRBV5-6 combines with J gene TRBJ2-7; 10 nucleotides match TRBD2. The material sequenced was peripheral blood. The sequence came from a human donor in a cohort sampled during active COVID-19. CDR3 amino acids: CASSYGLADSYEQYF. CDR3 DNA: TGTGCCAGCAGCTACGGACTAGCGGATTCCTACGAGCAGTACTTC.